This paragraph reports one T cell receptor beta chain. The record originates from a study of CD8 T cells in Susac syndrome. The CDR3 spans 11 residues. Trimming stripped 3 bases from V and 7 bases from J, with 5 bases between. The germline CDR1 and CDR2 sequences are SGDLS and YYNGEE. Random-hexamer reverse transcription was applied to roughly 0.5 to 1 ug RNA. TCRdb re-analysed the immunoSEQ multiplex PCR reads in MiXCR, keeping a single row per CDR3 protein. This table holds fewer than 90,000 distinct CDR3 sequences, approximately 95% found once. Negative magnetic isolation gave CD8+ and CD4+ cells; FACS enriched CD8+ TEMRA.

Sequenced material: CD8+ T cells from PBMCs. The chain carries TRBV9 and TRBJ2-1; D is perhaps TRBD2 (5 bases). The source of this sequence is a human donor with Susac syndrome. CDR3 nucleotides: TGTGCCAGCAGCGGACTAAATGAGCAGTTCTTC. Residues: CASSGLNEQFF.